Below are 11 T cell receptor beta chains sequenced from a single sample in a study of CXCR4 blockade with PD-1 therapy in pancreatic cancer (dated by TCRdb to between 2019 and 2020). Library creation used the immunoSEQ multiplex PCR assay. TCRdb limited this immuneACCESS table to in-frame rearrangements with V and J called. A share of clones is missing; checked studies link under half to unresolved V genes, and the rest is unexplained. Recorded for this sample are about 4,800 clones; more than 45% of them occurred a single time. Roughly an eighth of the sample goes to the ten largest clones. Sequences were obtained from tumor tissue. The source is a human donor with pancreatic ductal adenocarcinoma.

In its sample, this clone ranks as medium-sized. The chain recombines TRBV11-3 with TRBJ2-1; TRBD1 matches at 7 bases. Germline V lookup: CDR1 SGHNT, CDR2 YENEEA. The CDR3 contains 14 residues. J was trimmed by 1 base and V by 8 bases; bases with no gene match: 5. The DNA for the CDR3 is TGTGCCAGCGCAAACAGGGGATCCTACAATGAGCAGTTCTTC. This sequence encodes CASANRGSYNEQFF.

The chain is built from TRBV19 and TRBJ1-3, with D perhaps matching TRBD1 (5 bases). The CDR3 runs 15 residues. Germline V gene sequence: CDR1 LNHDA, CDR2 SQIVND (reference sequence). Trimming removed 6 bases at V and 0 bases at J, with 12 bases between. CDR3 coding DNA: TGTGCCAGTAGCGGGGACGGAAGCTCTGGAAACACCATATATTTT. Encoded protein: CASSGDGSSGNTIYF. Based on the CDR3 plus reference TRBV19 and TRBJ1-3, the full variable domain is DGGITQSPKYLFRKEGQNVTLSCEQNLNHDAMYWYRQDPGQGLRLIYYSQIVNDFQKGDIAEGYSVSREKKESFPLTVTSAQKNPTAFYLCASSGDGSSGNTIYFGEGSWLTVV.

The rearrangement uses TRBV18 and TRBJ2-3; 16 bases fit TRBD2. This CDR3 has 18 amino acids. V gave up 3 bases and J gave up 5 bases; unmatched junction bases: 8. Germline V lookup: CDR1 KGHSH, CDR2 LQKENI. CDR3 in amino acids: CASSPPGLAGGPRDTQYF. CDR3 nucleotide sequence: TGTGCCAGCTCACCGCCGGGACTAGCGGGAGGGCCAAGAGATACGCAGTATTTT.

This clone was observed a few times. The CDR3 DNA follows: TGTGCCAGCAGCGACCGACTAGCGGCCGGGGAGCTGTTTTTT. It codes for CASSDRLAAGELFF. This sequence joins TRBV6-8 and TRBJ2-2; 9 bases align to TRBD2. The CDR3 has 14 amino acids. Per the germline V gene, CDR1 is MNHGY and CDR2 is SAAAGT. V dropped 6 bases and J dropped 6; count of bases not matched to a gene: 5.

This clone has only a few counts. The CDR3 DNA sequence: TGTGCCACCAGTGATGGAGGACCCCCGGCAGGTGGAATCAGCAATGAGCAGTTCTTC. Protein product: CATSDGGPPAGGISNEQFF. V gene TRBV22-1 combines with J gene TRBJ2-1; no DNA check was done on the table's D call, TRBD2. TRBV22-1 corresponds to a pseudogene. CDR3 length equals 19 residues.

The chain joins TRBV29-1 to TRBJ1-2; D not resolved. This CDR3 is 14 amino acids long. The germline V gene encodes CDR1 SQVTM and CDR2 ANQGSEA. V lost 6 bases, J lost 4 bases, and 18 bases lay in between. The CDR3 nucleotides read TGCAGCGTAGAAACTCCTGGGGAAGTCTATGGCTACACCTTC. Amino acids: CSVETPGEVYGYTF.

This clone was found a few times. The rearrangement links TRBV1 to TRBJ1-1. TRBV1 is described as a pseudogene. The CDR3 extends over 15 amino acids. DNA for the CDR3: TGCACCAGCAGCAAATCGGACCCCCGAGGAACTGAAGCTTTCTTT. This codes for CTSSKSDPRGTEAFF.

This clone occurred a few times. The CDR3 DNA reads as TGTGCCAGCAGTAGGCTAGCGGGAGATTACGAGCAGTACTTC. This translates into CASSRLAGDYEQYF. The chain uses TRBV9 and TRBJ2-7; TRBD2 agrees at 10 bases. The germline gives CDR1 SGDLS, CDR2 YYNGEE. Trimming at V came to 5 bases and at J to 4 bases, leaving 6 bases not matched to a gene. CDR3 size: 14 residues.

This clone appeared a single time. J is TRBJ1-2 and V is TRBV29-1; D gene ambiguous. The germline V and J ends were trimmed by 3 bases and 8 bases, with 16 bases remaining between them. This CDR3 comprises 13 residues. Germline-derived CDR1 and CDR2 are SQVTM and ANQGSEA. CDR3: CSVERLRNSGYTF. The CDR3, as DNA: TGCAGCGTTGAGCGACTAAGGAACTCCGGCTACACCTTC.

The CDR3 protein is CASSPTGEYEQYF. As DNA, the CDR3 is TGTGCCAGCTCACCAACAGGGGAATACGAGCAGTACTTC. The chain links TRBV18 to TRBJ2-7; TRBD1 matches at 7 bases. Looked up from germline, CDR1 is KGHSH and CDR2 is LQKENI. The CDR3 consists of 13 residues. V shed 2 bases and J 4 bases; nucleotides not matched to a gene: 2.

This clone was seen only once. The rearrangement links TRBV18 to TRBJ1-2; D is ambiguous. The CDR3 consists of 14 residues. Germline CDR1 and CDR2: KGHSH and LQKENI. Trimming stripped 2 bases from V and 4 bases from J, with 11 bases between. The CDR3 sequence is CASSPTGIGYGYTF. CDR3 bases: TGTGCCAGCTCACCAACGGGGATCGGCTATGGCTACACCTTC.